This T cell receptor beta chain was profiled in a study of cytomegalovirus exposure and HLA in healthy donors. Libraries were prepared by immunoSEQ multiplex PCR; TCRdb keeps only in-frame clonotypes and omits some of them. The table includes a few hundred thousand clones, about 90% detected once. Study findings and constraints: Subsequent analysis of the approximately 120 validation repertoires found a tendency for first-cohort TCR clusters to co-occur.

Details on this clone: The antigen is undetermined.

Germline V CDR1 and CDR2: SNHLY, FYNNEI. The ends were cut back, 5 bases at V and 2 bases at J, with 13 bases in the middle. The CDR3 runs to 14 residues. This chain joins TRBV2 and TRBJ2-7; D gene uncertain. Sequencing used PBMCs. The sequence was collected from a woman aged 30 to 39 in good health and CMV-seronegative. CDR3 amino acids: CASSLDSKPYEQYF. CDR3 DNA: TGTGCCAGCAGTCTAGACTCGAAACCCTACGAGCAGTACTTC.